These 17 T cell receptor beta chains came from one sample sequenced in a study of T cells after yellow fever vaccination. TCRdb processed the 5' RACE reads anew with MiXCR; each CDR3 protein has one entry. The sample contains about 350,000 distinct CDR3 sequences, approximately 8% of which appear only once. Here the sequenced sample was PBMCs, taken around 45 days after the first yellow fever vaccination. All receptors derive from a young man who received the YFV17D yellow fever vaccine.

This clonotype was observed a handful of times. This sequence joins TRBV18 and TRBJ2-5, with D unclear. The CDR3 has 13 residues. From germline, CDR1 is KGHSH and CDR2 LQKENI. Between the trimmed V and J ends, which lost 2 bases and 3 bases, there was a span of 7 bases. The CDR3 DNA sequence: TGTGCCAGCTCACCAGTAGGAGAAGAGACCCAGTACTTC. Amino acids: CASSPVGEETQYF. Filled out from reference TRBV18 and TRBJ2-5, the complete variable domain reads NAGVMQNPRHLVRRRGQEARLRCSPMKGHSHVYWYRQLPEEGLKFMVYLQKENIIDESGMPKERFSAEFPKEGPSILRIQQVVRGDSAAYFCASSPVGEETQYFGPGTRLLVL.

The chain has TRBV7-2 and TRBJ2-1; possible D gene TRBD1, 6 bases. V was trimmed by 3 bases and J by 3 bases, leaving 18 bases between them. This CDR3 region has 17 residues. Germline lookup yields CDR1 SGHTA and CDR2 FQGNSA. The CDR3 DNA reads TGTGCCAGCAGCTTGAGGTGGGGGCCGCTACACTACAATGAGCAGTTCTTC. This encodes CASSLRWGPLHYNEQFF. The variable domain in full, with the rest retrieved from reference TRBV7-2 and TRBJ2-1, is GAGVSQSPSNKVTEKGKDVELRCDPISGHTALYWYRQSLGQGLEFLIYFQGNSAPDKSGLPSDRFSAERTGGSVSTLTIQRTQQEDSAVYLCASSLRWGPLHYNEQFFGPGTRLTVL.

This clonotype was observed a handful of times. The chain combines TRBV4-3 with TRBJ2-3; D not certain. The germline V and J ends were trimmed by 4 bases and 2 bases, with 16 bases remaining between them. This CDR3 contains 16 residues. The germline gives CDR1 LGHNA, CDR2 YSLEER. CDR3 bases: TGCGCCAGCAGCCTACAGCCGGGCGAATACACAGATACGCAGTATTTT. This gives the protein CASSLQPGEYTDTQYF.

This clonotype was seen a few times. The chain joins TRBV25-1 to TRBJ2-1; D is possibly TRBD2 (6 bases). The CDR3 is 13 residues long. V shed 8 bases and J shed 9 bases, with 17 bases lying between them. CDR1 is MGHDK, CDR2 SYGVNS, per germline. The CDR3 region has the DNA TGTGCCAGCGGATGGAGGGGAGAGGCTGAGCAGTTCTTC. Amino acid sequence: CASGWRGEAEQFF.

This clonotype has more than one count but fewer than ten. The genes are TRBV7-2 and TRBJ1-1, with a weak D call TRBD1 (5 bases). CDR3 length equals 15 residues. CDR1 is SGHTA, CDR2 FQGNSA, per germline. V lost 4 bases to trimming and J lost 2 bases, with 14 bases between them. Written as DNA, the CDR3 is TGTGCCAGCAGCTCTTTATCGGGACTAAACACTGAAGCTTTCTTT. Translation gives CASSSLSGLNTEAFF.

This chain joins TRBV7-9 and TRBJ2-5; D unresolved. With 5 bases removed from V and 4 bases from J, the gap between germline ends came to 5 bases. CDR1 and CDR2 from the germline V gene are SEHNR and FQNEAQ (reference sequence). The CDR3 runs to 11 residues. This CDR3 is CASSRRETQYF. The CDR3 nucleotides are TGTGCCAGCAGCAGACGAGAGACCCAGTACTTC.

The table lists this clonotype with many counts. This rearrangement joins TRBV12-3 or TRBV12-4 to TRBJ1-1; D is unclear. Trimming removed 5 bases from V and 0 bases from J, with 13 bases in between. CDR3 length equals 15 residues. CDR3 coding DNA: TGTGCCAGCAGTCCTCCCACGCATCTGAACACTGAAGCTTTCTTT. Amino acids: CASSPPTHLNTEAFF.

The CDR3 coding sequence is TGTGCCAGCAGCTCCAACACCCGGCCCCTATGGTTCTTC. Encoded protein: CASSSNTRPLWFF. This chain joins TRBV3-1 and TRBJ2-1, with unresolved D. Germline CDR1 reads LGHDT; CDR2 reads YNNKEL (reference sequence). Trimming shortened V by 5 bases and J by 15 bases, and 20 bases separated the two germline ends. This CDR3 spans 13 amino acids.

DNA for the CDR3: TGCGCCAGCAGCCTCAGGACTAGCGGGGGGGCGAATGAGCAGTTCTTC. It is translated as CASSLRTSGGANEQFF. The chain has TRBV4-1 and TRBJ2-1; 15 nucleotides line up with TRBD2. Germline CDR1 MGHRA, CDR2 YSYEKL. The CDR3 has 16 residues. V trimming: 4 bases; J trimming: 7 bases; junction bases outside the gene matches: 5.

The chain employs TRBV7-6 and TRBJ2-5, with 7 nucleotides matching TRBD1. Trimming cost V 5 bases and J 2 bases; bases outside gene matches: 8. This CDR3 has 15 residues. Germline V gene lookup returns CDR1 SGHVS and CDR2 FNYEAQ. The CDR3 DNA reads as TGTGCCAGCAGCACTCCGGGACAGTCGCAAGAGACCCAGTACTTC. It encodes CASSTPGQSQETQYF.

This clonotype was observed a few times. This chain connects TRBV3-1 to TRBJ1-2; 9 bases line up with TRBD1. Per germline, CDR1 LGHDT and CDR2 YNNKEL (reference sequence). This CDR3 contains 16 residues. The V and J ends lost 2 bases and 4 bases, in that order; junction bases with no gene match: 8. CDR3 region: CASSQRGGQGFYGYTF. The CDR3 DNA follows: TGTGCCAGCAGCCAAAGAGGGGGACAGGGATTCTATGGCTACACCTTC.

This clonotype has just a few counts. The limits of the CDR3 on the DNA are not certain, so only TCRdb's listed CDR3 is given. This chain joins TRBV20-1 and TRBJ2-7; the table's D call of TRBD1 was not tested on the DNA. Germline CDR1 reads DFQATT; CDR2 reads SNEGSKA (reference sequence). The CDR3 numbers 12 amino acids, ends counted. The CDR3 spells CSVGGGTGLKYF.

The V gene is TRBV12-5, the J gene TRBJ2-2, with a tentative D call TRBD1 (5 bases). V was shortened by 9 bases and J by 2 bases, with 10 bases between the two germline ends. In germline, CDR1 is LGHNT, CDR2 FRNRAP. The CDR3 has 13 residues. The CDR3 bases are TGTGCTAGACAGGTTAGAAACACCGGGGAGCTGTTTTTT. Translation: CARQVRNTGELFF.

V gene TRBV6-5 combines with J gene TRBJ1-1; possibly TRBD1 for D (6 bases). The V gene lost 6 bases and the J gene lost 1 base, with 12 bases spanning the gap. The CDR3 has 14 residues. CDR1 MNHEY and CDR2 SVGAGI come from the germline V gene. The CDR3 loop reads CASSLGGWNTEAFF. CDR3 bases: TGTGCCAGCAGCTTAGGGGGTTGGAACACTGAAGCTTTCTTT.

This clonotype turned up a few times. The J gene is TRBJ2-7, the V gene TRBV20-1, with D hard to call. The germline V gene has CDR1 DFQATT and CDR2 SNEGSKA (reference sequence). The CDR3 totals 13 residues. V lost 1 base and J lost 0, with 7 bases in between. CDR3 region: CSARGRYSYEQYF. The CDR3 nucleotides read TGCAGTGCTAGAGGGCGTTACTCCTACGAGCAGTACTTC.

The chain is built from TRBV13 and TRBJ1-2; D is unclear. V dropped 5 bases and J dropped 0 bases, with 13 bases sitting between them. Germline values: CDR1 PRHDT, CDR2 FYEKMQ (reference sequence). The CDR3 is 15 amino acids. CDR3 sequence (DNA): TGTGCCAGCAGCCCCGCCGGGATGTCTAACTATGGCTACACCTTC. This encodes CASSPAGMSNYGYTF.

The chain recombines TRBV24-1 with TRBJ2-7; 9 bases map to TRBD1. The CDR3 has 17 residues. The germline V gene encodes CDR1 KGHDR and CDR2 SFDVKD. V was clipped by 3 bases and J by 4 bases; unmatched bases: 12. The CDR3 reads CATSDLTEQGARYEQYF. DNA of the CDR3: TGTGCCACCAGTGATCTGACTGAACAGGGGGCTAGGTACGAGCAGTACTTC.